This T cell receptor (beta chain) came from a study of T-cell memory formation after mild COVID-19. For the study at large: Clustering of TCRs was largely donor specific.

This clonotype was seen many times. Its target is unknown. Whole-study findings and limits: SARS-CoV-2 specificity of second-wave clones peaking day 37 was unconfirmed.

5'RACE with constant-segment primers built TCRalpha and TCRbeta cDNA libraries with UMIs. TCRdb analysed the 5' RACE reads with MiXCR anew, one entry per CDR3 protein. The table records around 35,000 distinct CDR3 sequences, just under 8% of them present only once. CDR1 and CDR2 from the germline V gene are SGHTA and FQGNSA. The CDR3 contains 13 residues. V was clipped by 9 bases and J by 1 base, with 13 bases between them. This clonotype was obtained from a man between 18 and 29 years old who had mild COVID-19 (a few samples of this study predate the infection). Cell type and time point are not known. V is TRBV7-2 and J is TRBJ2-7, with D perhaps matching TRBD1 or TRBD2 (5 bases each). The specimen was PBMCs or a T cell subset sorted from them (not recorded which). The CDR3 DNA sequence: TGTGCCAGTACCACGGGACGGTCCTACGAGCAGTACTTC. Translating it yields CASTTGRSYEQYF.